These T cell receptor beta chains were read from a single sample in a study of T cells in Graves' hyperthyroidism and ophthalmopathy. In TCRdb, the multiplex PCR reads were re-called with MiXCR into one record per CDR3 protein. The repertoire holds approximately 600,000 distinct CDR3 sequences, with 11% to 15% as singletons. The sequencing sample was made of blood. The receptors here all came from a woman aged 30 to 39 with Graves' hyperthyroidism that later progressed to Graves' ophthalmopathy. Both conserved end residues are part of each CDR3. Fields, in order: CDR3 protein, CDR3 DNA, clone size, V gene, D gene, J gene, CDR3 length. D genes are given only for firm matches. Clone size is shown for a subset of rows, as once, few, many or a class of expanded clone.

CDR3aa: CASDRGWQYF
CDR3nt: TGTGCTTCAGACAGGGGATGGCAGTACTTC
abundance: many
v_gene: TRBV30
d_gene: TRBD1
j_gene: TRBJ2-7
len: 10

CDR3aa: CASSSSGGRNYNEQFF
CDR3nt: TGTGCCAGCAGCTCCTCTGGCGGGAGAAACTACAATGAGCAGTTCTTC
abundance: many
v_gene: TRBV12-3/TRBV12-4
d_gene: TRBD2
j_gene: TRBJ2-1
len: 16

CDR3aa: CSARDPSRQETQYF
CDR3nt: TGCAGTGCTAGAGATCCGTCGCGGCAAGAGACCCAGTACTTC
abundance: many
v_gene: TRBV20-1
d_gene: -
j_gene: TRBJ2-5
len: 14

CDR3aa: CASSGLRTEAFF
CDR3nt: TGTGCCAGTAGTGGGCTACGAACTGAAGCTTTCTTT
abundance: -
v_gene: TRBV19
d_gene: -
j_gene: TRBJ1-1
len: 12

CDR3aa: CASSLNRGDQPQHF
CDR3nt: TGTGCCAGCAGTTTAAACAGGGGGGATCAGCCCCAGCATTTT
abundance: many
v_gene: TRBV27
d_gene: TRBD1
j_gene: TRBJ1-5
len: 14

CDR3aa: CASSSGLAHREQFF
CDR3nt: TGTGCCAGCAGCTCGGGACTAGCTCATCGTGAGCAGTTCTTC
abundance: few
v_gene: TRBV13
d_gene: TRBD2
j_gene: TRBJ2-1
len: 14

CDR3aa: CASSLPPTGNNEQFF
CDR3nt: TGTGCCAGCAGCTTACCCCCAACCGGAAACAATGAGCAGTTCTTC
abundance: many
v_gene: TRBV11-2
d_gene: -
j_gene: TRBJ2-1
len: 15

CDR3aa: CASRDFRAIGELFF
CDR3nt: TGTGCCAGCCGAGATTTTCGGGCTATCGGGGAGCTGTTTTTT
abundance: many
v_gene: TRBV2
d_gene: -
j_gene: TRBJ2-2
len: 14

CDR3aa: CSARDDGTSVTNEQFF
CDR3nt: TGCAGTGCTAGAGATGATGGGACTAGCGTTACCAATGAGCAGTTCTTC
abundance: -
v_gene: TRBV20-1
d_gene: TRBD2
j_gene: TRBJ2-1
len: 16

CDR3aa: CASRLAPTGDYGYTF
CDR3nt: TGTGCCAGCAGACTAGCCCCCACAGGGGACTATGGCTACACCTTC
abundance: many
v_gene: TRBV28
d_gene: TRBD1
j_gene: TRBJ1-2
len: 15

CDR3aa: CAWSGRVSNQPQHF
CDR3nt: TGTGCCTGGAGTGGTAGAGTTAGCAATCAGCCCCAGCATTTT
abundance: -
v_gene: TRBV30
d_gene: -
j_gene: TRBJ1-5
len: 14

CDR3aa: CASSPWPGLAESQETQYF
CDR3nt: TGTGCCAGTAGTCCCTGGCCGGGACTAGCGGAGAGCCAAGAGACCCAGTACTTC
abundance: few
v_gene: TRBV19
d_gene: TRBD2
j_gene: TRBJ2-5
len: 18

CDR3aa: CASSLEQGVTSYGYTF
CDR3nt: TGTGCCAGCAGCCTAGAACAGGGGGTCACCAGCTATGGCTACACCTTC
abundance: many
v_gene: TRBV7-2
d_gene: TRBD1
j_gene: TRBJ1-2
len: 16

CDR3aa: CASSGPGQGETQYF
CDR3nt: TGTGCCAGCAGCGGACCGGGACAGGGAGAGACCCAGTACTTC
abundance: many
v_gene: TRBV11-2
d_gene: TRBD1
j_gene: TRBJ2-5
len: 14

CDR3aa: CASSQEEGDTQYF
CDR3nt: TGTGCCAGCAGCCAAGAGGAAGGGGATACGCAGTATTTT
abundance: -
v_gene: TRBV3-1
d_gene: -
j_gene: TRBJ2-3
len: 13

CDR3aa: CASSLNEDYGYTF
CDR3nt: TGCGCCAGCAGCTTGAACGAGGACTATGGCTACACCTTC
abundance: many
v_gene: TRBV5-1
d_gene: -
j_gene: TRBJ1-2
len: 13